These 13 T cell receptor beta chains were sequenced from one sample in a study of blood T cell repertoires in COVID-19. Libraries were prepared by immunoSEQ multiplex PCR; TCRdb keeps only in-frame clonotypes and omits some of them. The table lists some 160,000 clones, around nine tenths of them singletons. The sequenced sample was peripheral blood. The receptors derive from a woman in her seventies with COVID-19, enrolled during active disease.

CDR3 nucleotides: TGTGCCAGCTCACCCCTAGCGGGGGGCACAGATACGCAGTATTTT. This gives the protein CASSPLAGGTDTQYF. This chain joins TRBV18 and TRBJ2-3, with 10 positions matching TRBD2. The germline V gene encodes CDR1 KGHSH and CDR2 LQKENI. This CDR3 region has 15 residues. Germline trimming cut 3 bases from V and 1 base from J; bases unmatched to any gene: 1.

The chain is built from TRBV2 and TRBJ1-5, with unresolved D. CDR1 is SNHLY, CDR2 FYNNEI, per germline. The ends were cut back, 6 bases at V and 5 bases at J, with 11 bases in the middle. The CDR3 has 13 residues. The CDR3 DNA reads TGTGCCAGCAGACGAGAAACGGATCAGCCCCAGCATTTT. It is translated as CASRRETDQPQHF.

The chain recombines TRBV7-6 with TRBJ1-3; 8 bases align to TRBD1. The ends lost 5 bases at V and 4 bases at J; junction bases unmatched: 10. There are 16 residues in the CDR3. In germline, CDR1 is SGHVS, CDR2 FNYEAQ. CDR3 coding DNA: TGTGCCAGCAGCCTCGACCGACAGGGGCTGGGAAACACCATATATTTT. Translation: CASSLDRQGLGNTIYF.

This clone showed up just once. This sequence joins TRBV29-1 and TRBJ2-1, with D tentatively TRBD1 (5 bases). Trimming took off 7 bases at V and 7 bases at J, with 14 bases between the two ends. The V gene's germline CDR1 is SQVTM and CDR2 ANQGSEA. The CDR3 has 12 residues. Here the CDR3 DNA reads TGCAGCGCGCGGACACAGAGTAATGAGCAGTTCTTC. Residues: CSARTQSNEQFF.

The J gene is TRBJ2-7, the V gene TRBV15; 10 positions match TRBD1. This CDR3 has 14 residues. Looked up from germline, CDR1 is LNHNV and CDR2 is YYDKDF (reference sequence). The trim removed 8 bases at V and 2 bases at J, leaving 6 bases unmatched. The CDR3 loop is CATRRDRGAYEQYF. The CDR3 nucleotides are TGTGCCACCCGCCGGGACAGGGGCGCCTACGAGCAGTACTTC.

The CDR3 loop reads CASSSRDRGPSATNEKLFF. CDR3 DNA: TGCGCCAGCAGCTCCCGGGACAGGGGCCCCTCCGCAACTAATGAAAAACTGTTTTTT. This chain connects TRBV5-1 to TRBJ1-4, with TRBD1 matching 10 bases. The CDR3 has 19 residues. V was clipped by 3 bases and J by 0 bases; unmatched bases: 11. The germline V gene encodes CDR1 SGHRS and CDR2 YFSETQ.

The genes are TRBV7-9 and TRBJ2-3; possibly TRBD1 for D (5 bases). This CDR3 is 16 amino acids long. The V end lost 4 bases, the J end lost 2 bases, and 16 bases lay between the germline ends. The germline CDR1 and CDR2 sequences are SEHNR and FQNEAQ (reference sequence). In DNA, the CDR3 is TGTGCCAGCAGCTCCGAGGTGGGGCGCGACACAGATACGCAGTATTTT. Translated, it gives CASSSEVGRDTDTQYF.

This chain joins TRBV6-5 and TRBJ2-5, with a tentative D call TRBD1 (6 bases). Per germline, CDR1 MNHEY and CDR2 SVGAGI. The length of the CDR3 is 15 residues. The V end was cut by 4 bases, the J end by 4 bases, with 16 bases between. The CDR3 nucleotides are TGTGCCAGCAGTTCCCGGCAGGGGCTTGGAGAGACCCAGTACTTC. Amino acid sequence: CASSSRQGLGETQYF.

V and J are TRBV5-6 and TRBJ2-2; 9 bases are shared with TRBD1. V was pared by 5 bases and J by 6 bases, with 5 bases of the junction left unmatched. The CDR3 covers 14 residues. The germline gives CDR1 SGHDT, CDR2 YYEEEE. The DNA of the CDR3 is TGTGCCAGCAGACTGACAGGGGGACCCGGGGAGCTGTTTTTT. Translated: CASRLTGGPGELFF.

This clone was observed once. The rearrangement joins TRBV28 to TRBJ1-5; TRBD1 matches at 7 bases. Trimming removed 7 bases from V and 7 bases from J; junction bases left unmatched: 10. The CDR3 runs to 14 residues. Germline lookup yields CDR1 MDHEN and CDR2 SYDVKM. This CDR3 reads CASKTDRVGQPQHF. As DNA, the CDR3 is TGTGCCAGCAAGACAGACAGGGTGGGGCAGCCCCAGCATTTT.

The rearrangement links TRBV9 to TRBJ1-5; 7 nucleotides line up with TRBD1. Losses at the gene ends were 3 bases for V and 1 base for J; bases not matched to a gene: 16. The CDR3 runs 19 residues. Germline CDR1 and CDR2: SGDLS and YYNGEE. CDR3 loop: CASSGATGRNVGSNQPQHF. The CDR3 bases are TGTGCCAGCAGCGGCGCGACAGGGAGGAACGTAGGGAGCAATCAGCCCCAGCATTTT.

V and J are TRBV3-1 (or the pseudogene TRBV3-2) and TRBJ2-4; D gene ambiguous. The CDR3 has 15 residues. V lost 0 bases, J lost 0 bases, and 6 bases lay in between. Germline CDR1 reads LGHDT; CDR2 reads YNNKEL (reference sequence). The CDR3 coding sequence is TGTGCCAGCAGCCAAGACACTGTAGCCAAAAACATTCAGTACTTC. Protein sequence: CASSQDTVAKNIQYF.

The rearrangement links TRBV2 to TRBJ2-7; D might be TRBD1 (6 bases). The CDR3 runs to 15 residues. Germline V gene lookup returns CDR1 SNHLY and CDR2 FYNNEI. V lost 1 base, J lost 3 bases, and 13 bases lay in between. The CDR3 region has the DNA TGTGCCAGCAGTGAAGGCGGGCAGGGGTTCTACGAGCAGTACTTC. It specifies CASSEGGQGFYEQYF.